A selection of T cell receptor beta chains follows, all from one sample in a study of identical twins. MiXCR was run by TCRdb on the 5' RACE reads, yielding one entry per CDR3 protein. The sample has some 250,000 distinct CDR3 sequences; 6.5% to 8% are singletons. These sequences were also reported in another study, on T cells expressing NK-cell markers.

The sample taken for sequencing was CD8+ T cells sorted from blood. These receptors all come from a young woman in good health. The CDR3 runs from the conserved cysteine through the conserved F or W. Each record gives: CDR3 length, D gene, V gene, J gene, clone size, CDR3 DNA, CDR3 protein. A D gene is named only where the DNA matches it firmly. Expanded clones get a size class; other rows say once, few or many, or leave the size out.

14	NA	TRBV20-1	TRBJ1-2	many	TGCAGTGCTAGAGATCCGGGGGGCAACTATGGCTACACCTTC	CSARDPGGNYGYTF
17	TRBD2	TRBV15	TRBJ2-1	many	TGTGCCACCAGCAGAGAGGGGAGGCTGGCGGGAGTTAATGAGCAGTTCTTC	CATSREGRLAGVNEQFF
15	TRBD2	TRBV10-3	TRBJ2-5	NA	TGTGCCATCACCGCGGAGCGCGGGGGACAAGAGACCCAGTACTTC	CAITAERGGQETQYF
16	NA	TRBV19	TRBJ1-1	few	TGTGCCAGTAGTATAACTGGTCGAAGCGCGAACACTGAAGCTTTCTTT	CASSITGRSANTEAFF
14	NA	TRBV7-9	TRBJ2-7	many	TGTGCCAGCAGCTTTTTAGAAGAATCCTACGAGCAGTACTTC	CASSFLEESYEQYF
15	NA	TRBV6-5	TRBJ1-1	few	TGTGCCAGCAGTTACTCGGGCAGCCCGAACACTGAAGCTTTCTTT	CASSYSGSPNTEAFF
15	NA	TRBV2	TRBJ2-7	few	TGTGCCAGCACGTGGGTCCCGGGTCTTTCTGGGGAGCAGTACTTC	CASTWVPGLSGEQYF
15	NA	TRBV28	TRBJ2-3	NA	TGTGCCATGGGCCCTGGACTCCTCTGTACCGATACGCAGTATTTT	CAMGPGLLCTDTQYF
14	NA	TRBV10-1	TRBJ2-5	few	TGCGCCAGCAGTGAGAAAAGGGGCCAAGAGACCCAGTACTTC	CASSEKRGQETQYF
12	NA	TRBV6-2/TRBV6-3	TRBJ2-3	few	TGTGCCAGCAGTTACTCACTCGATACGCAGTATTTT	CASSYSLDTQYF
14	NA	TRBV27	TRBJ2-5	few	TGTGCCAGCAGTTTGTGGGGAGGATTGGAGACCCAGTACTTC	CASSLWGGLETQYF
15	TRBD2	TRBV10-2	TRBJ2-5	NA	TGCGCCAGCTCCCTGGTCGGGGGGGCAGGAGAGACCCAGTACTTC	CASSLVGGAGETQYF
17	NA	TRBV15	TRBJ2-3	many	TGTGCCACCAGCTTTCCGCCGGCTAGGCGAACTACAGATACGCAGTATTTT	CATSFPPARRTTDTQYF
11	TRBD1	TRBV29-1	TRBJ1-2	many	TGCAGCGTCCGGACAGGCCATGGCTACACCTTC	CSVRTGHGYTF
15	NA	TRBV20-1	TRBJ1-2	NA	TGCAGTGCTAGAGATGCCCTAGGTCGAGGGGATGGCTACACCTTC	CSARDALGRGDGYTF
14	NA	TRBV12-3/TRBV12-4	TRBJ1-1	few	TGTGCCAGCAGTTTCGGTCCAGGGTTTACTGAAGCTTTCTTT	CASSFGPGFTEAFF
15	NA	TRBV4-3	TRBJ2-2	few	TGCGCCAGCAGCCAAGATGTTTTACGAGACGGGGAGCTGTTTTTT	CASSQDVLRDGELFF
16	TRBD2	TRBV5-1	TRBJ2-1	few	TGCGCCAGCAGCCCGACTAGCGGGGGACCCTACAATGAGCAGTTCTTC	CASSPTSGGPYNEQFF
15	NA	TRBV7-2	TRBJ1-1	many	TGTGCCAGCAGCTTAGTATCCAGGGGAGGCACTGAAGCTTTCTTT	CASSLVSRGGTEAFF
17	NA	TRBV6-1	TRBJ2-3	many	TGTGCCAGCAGTGAATTCCGGGCCCGTACTTTCACAGATACGCAGTATTTT	CASSEFRARTFTDTQYF
15	NA	TRBV16	TRBJ2-1	few	TGTGCCAGCAGCCGACGGGCGACTGGCTACAATGAGCAGTTCTTC	CASSRRATGYNEQFF
14	NA	TRBV5-6	TRBJ2-5	many	TGTGCCAGCAGCTCGAACTTCGACGGGGAGACCCAGTACTTC	CASSSNFDGETQYF
16	TRBD2	TRBV9	TRBJ2-2	NA	TGTGCCAGCAGCGGAGAAGCGGGAGGTGAGACCGGGGAGCTGTTTTTT	CASSGEAGGETGELFF
15	TRBD2	TRBV10-3	TRBJ2-7	many	TGTGCCATCAGTGACTCGAGCGGGAGTGGATACGAGCAGTACTTC	CAISDSSGSGYEQYF
15	NA	TRBV6-4	TRBJ2-3	few	TGTGCCAGCAGTGACTCCGAGGTCAGTTTAGATACGCAGTATTTT	CASSDSEVSLDTQYF
13	NA	TRBV4-1	TRBJ1-1	many	TGCGCCAGCAGCCAAGATCGGGGGGTAATAGCTTTCTTT	CASSQDRGVIAFF
16	NA	TRBV6-1	TRBJ2-1	NA	TGTGCCAGCAGCCCAATAACTAGGAACAGAGGCGATGAGCAGTTCTTC	CASSPITRNRGDEQFF
16	NA	TRBV15	TRBJ2-5	few	TGTGCCACCAGCAGGACAGCTAGGAGTTTGGGAGAGACCCAGTACTTC	CATSRTARSLGETQYF
14	NA	TRBV7-8	TRBJ1-5	many	TGTGCCAGCAGCTTAGCGGGGGGGAGTCAGCCCCAGCATTTT	CASSLAGGSQPQHF
12	NA	TRBV20-1	TRBJ2-5	NA	TGCAGTGCTACACAGGGCCAAGAGACCCAGTACTTC	CSATQGQETQYF
15	NA	TRBV12-3/TRBV12-4	TRBJ1-1	many	TGTGCCAGCAGTTGGGTAGCTGGGGGCGACACTGAAGCTTTCTTT	CASSWVAGGDTEAFF
13	TRBD1	TRBV29-1	TRBJ2-7	many	TGCAGCGTTCTGGGGGACAGGACGAACGAGCAGTACTTC	CSVLGDRTNEQYF
12	NA	TRBV6-1	TRBJ1-1	NA	TGTGCCAGCAGTGCCGGAAGCACTGAAGCTTTCTTT	CASSAGSTEAFF
13	NA	TRBV12-3/TRBV12-4	TRBJ1-1	many	TGTGCCAGCAGCCCCGGGGGGAACACTGAAGCTTTCTTT	CASSPGGNTEAFF
12	TRBD1	TRBV7-9	TRBJ2-5	many	TGTGCCAGCAGCGGGGACAGAGAGACCCAGTACTTC	CASSGDRETQYF
16	NA	TRBV25-1	TRBJ2-6	NA	TGTGCCAGCAGTGACCCAGGGCTTTCTGGGGCCAACGTCCTGACTTTC	CASSDPGLSGANVLTF
18	NA	TRBV7-3	TRBJ2-3	NA	TGTGCCAGCAGCTTAGGGACCTCGACACGGGGCTGGGGAGATACGCAGTATTTT	CASSLGTSTRGWGDTQYF
18	TRBD2	TRBV15	TRBJ2-4	many	TGTGCCACCACCTCCTCGACTAGCGGGGCTTTAGCCAAAAACATTCAGTACTTC	CATTSSTSGALAKNIQYF
17	TRBD1	TRBV7-6	TRBJ2-7	NA	TGTGCCAGCAGCTTGGGAACAAGTGGGGACAGCTCCTACGAGCAGTACTTC	CASSLGTSGDSSYEQYF
14	NA	TRBV24-1	TRBJ2-2	large	TGTGCCACCAGTGAGTCCCTGGACACCGGGGAGCTGTTTTTT	CATSESLDTGELFF
19	TRBD2	TRBV11-1	TRBJ2-7	NA	TGTGCCAGCAGCCCCCGCGAGACTAGCGGGAGAATTAGTCGCCACGAGCAGTACTTC	CASSPRETSGRISRHEQYF
16	NA	TRBV14	TRBJ2-5	few	TGTGCCAGCAGCCAGGGGTTCGGGAACGCGCAAGAGACCCAGTACTTC	CASSQGFGNAQETQYF